The 6 T cell receptor beta chains in this list originate from one sample, sequenced in a study of T cells in Graves' hyperthyroidism and ophthalmopathy. TCR beta CDR3 sequences were amplified from RNA transcripts. During a first-round RT-PCR of the TCR CDR3, the HTBI primer set was used. TCRdb redid the calling of the multiplex PCR reads with MiXCR, one entry per CDR3 protein. Of under 350,000 distinct CDR3 sequences in the sample, approximately 15% were seen once. Input material: blood. The receptors here all came from a woman aged 55-69 years with Graves' ophthalmopathy.

This clonotype was seen more than once but under ten times. V usage is TRBV12-3 or TRBV12-4 and J usage is TRBJ1-3; no firm D call. The CDR3 is made up of 12 amino acids. The germline V and J ends were trimmed by 7 bases and 6 bases, with 10 bases remaining between them. CDR3: CASTLVANTIYF. CDR3 DNA: TGTGCCAGCACCTTAGTAGCAAACACCATATATTTT.

The CDR3 DNA reads as TGCAGTGCAGGGGGGAAGAGGGGTACTACCTACAATGAGCAGTTCTTC. It translates to CSAGGKRGTTYNEQFF. This chain connects TRBV20-1 to TRBJ2-1; the D call may be TRBD1 or TRBD2 (6 bases each). Germline V gene data show CDR1 as DFQATT and CDR2 as SNEGSKA (reference sequence). The CDR3 runs 16 residues. Trimming shortened V by 6 bases and J by 2 bases, and 20 bases separated the two germline ends.

At least ten counts were recorded for this clonotype. The V gene is TRBV6-2 or TRBV6-3, the J gene TRBJ2-3; perhaps D is TRBD1 or TRBD2 (5 bases each). Deletions cut 2 bases from V and 1 base from J, with 10 bases between. The CDR3 has 15 amino acids. Germline V gives CDR1 MNHEY, CDR2 SVGEGT. DNA of the CDR3: TGTGCCAGCAGTTACCTCCAGGGACGCACAGATACGCAGTATTTT. Translated: CASSYLQGRTDTQYF.

This clonotype was seen more than once but under ten times. The rearrangement uses TRBV10-3 and TRBJ1-5, with a weak D call TRBD1 (6 bases). Trimming stripped 2 bases from V and 9 bases from J, with 14 bases between. The length of the CDR3 is 14 residues. Per the germline V gene, CDR1 is ENHRY and CDR2 is SYGVKD. The CDR3 bases are TGTGCCATCAGTGAGGGGTTGGGGGGCCGGCCCCAGCATTTT. Translated: CAISEGLGGRPQHF.

In its sample, this clonotype was seen a few times. V and J are TRBV20-1 and TRBJ1-1; D is possibly TRBD1 (5 bases). The CDR3 spans 15 residues. The germline V gene encodes CDR1 DFQATT and CDR2 SNEGSKA (reference sequence). CDR3 residues: CLPGEGHGTNTEAFF. The CDR3 region has the DNA TGCCTTCCCGGCGAGGGGCATGGGACGAACACTGAAGCTTTCTTT.

There are many counts of this clonotype. The genes are TRBV18 and TRBJ2-5; D is undetermined. Germline V lookup: CDR1 KGHSH, CDR2 LQKENI. The CDR3 length is 14 residues. V lost 5 bases to trimming and J lost 1 base, with 11 bases between them. The CDR3 region is CASSGPTFQETQYF. DNA of the CDR3: TGTGCCAGCTCAGGGCCCACGTTCCAAGAGACCCAGTACTTC.